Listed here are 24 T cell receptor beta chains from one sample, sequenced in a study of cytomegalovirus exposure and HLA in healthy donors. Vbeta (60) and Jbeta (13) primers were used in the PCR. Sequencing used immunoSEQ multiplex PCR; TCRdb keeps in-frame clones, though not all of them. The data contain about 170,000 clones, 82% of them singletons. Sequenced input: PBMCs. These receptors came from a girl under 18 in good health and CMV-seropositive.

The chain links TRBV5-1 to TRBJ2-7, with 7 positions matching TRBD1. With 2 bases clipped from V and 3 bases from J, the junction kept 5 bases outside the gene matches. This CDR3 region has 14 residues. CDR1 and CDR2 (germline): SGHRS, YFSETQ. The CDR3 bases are TGCGCCAGCAGCTTACAGGGGCAATTCTACGAGCAGTACTTC. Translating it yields CASSLQGQFYEQYF.

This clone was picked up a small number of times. CDR3 sequence (DNA): TGTGCCAGCAGTTTTAATCTAGCGGGAGGAGAGACCCAGTACTTC. Translation gives CASSFNLAGGETQYF. The chain has TRBV28 and TRBJ2-5, with 11 positions matching TRBD2. V lost 3 bases to trimming and J lost 4 bases; unmatched junction nucleotides: 4. Germline CDR1 MDHEN, CDR2 SYDVKM. This CDR3 contains 15 residues.

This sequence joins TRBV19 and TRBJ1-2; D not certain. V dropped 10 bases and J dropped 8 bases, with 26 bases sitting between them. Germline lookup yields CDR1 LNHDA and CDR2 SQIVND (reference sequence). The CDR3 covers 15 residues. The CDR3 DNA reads TGTGCCAAGAGGCCGCTCGCGGGGATAAGACTCGGCTACACCTTC. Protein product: CAKRPLAGIRLGYTF.

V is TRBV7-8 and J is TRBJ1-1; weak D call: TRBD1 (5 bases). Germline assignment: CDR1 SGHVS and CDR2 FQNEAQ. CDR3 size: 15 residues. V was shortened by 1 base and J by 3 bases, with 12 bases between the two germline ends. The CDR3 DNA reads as TGTGCCAGCAGCTTAGATGACAGAAGTTACACTGAAGCTTTCTTT. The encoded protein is CASSLDDRSYTEAFF.

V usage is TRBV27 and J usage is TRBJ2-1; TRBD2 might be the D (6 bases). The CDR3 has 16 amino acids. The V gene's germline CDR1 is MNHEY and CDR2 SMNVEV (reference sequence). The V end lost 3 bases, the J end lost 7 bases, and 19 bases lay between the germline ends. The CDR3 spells CASSLYTSYGTNEQFF. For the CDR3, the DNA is TGTGCCAGCAGTTTGTACACTAGCTACGGGACGAATGAGCAGTTCTTC.

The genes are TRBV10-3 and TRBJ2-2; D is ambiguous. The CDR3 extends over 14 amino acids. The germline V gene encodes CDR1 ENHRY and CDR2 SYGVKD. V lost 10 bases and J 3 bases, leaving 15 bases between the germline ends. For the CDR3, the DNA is TGTGCCACCAGAGGAGTCTCGGACACCGGGGAGCTGTTTTTT. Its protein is CATRGVSDTGELFF.

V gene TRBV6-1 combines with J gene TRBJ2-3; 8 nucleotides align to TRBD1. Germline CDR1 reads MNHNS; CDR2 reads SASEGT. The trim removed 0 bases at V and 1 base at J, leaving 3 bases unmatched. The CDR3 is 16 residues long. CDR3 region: CASSEAEGQGTDTQYF. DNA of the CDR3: TGTGCCAGCAGTGAAGCGGAGGGACAGGGCACAGATACGCAGTATTTT.

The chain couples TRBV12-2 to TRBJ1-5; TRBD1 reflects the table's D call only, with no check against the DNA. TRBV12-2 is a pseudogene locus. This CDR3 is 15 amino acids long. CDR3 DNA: TGTGCAAGTCGCTTACCTTACAGGGGGCATCAGCCCCAGCATTTT. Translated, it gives CASRLPYRGHQPQHF.

For the CDR3, the DNA is TGTGCCAGCAGTCAAGACAGGGTAGAGCAGTACTTC. It codes for CASSQDRVEQYF. This chain links TRBV11-2 with TRBJ2-7, with 7 bases identical to TRBD1. With V trimmed by 6 bases and J by 7 bases, 6 bases remained unmatched. The germline CDR1 and CDR2 sequences are SGHAT and FQNNGV. CDR3 length equals 12 residues.

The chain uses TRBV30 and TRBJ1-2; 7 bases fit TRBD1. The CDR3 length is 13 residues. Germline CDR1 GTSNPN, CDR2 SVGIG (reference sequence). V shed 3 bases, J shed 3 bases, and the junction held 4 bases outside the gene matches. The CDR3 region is CAWSRGTYYGYTF. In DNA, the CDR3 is TGTGCCTGGAGCAGGGGGACGTACTATGGCTACACCTTC.

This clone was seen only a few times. This CDR3 reads CASSFGQGFGTEAFF. The CDR3 region has the DNA TGTGCCAGCAGCTTTGGACAGGGGTTCGGCACTGAAGCTTTCTTT. The V call is TRBV13, the J call TRBJ1-1; TRBD1 matches 9 bases. V shed 3 bases and J 4 bases; nucleotides not matched to a gene: 6. The V gene's germline CDR1 is PRHDT and CDR2 FYEKMQ (reference sequence). The CDR3 consists of 15 residues.

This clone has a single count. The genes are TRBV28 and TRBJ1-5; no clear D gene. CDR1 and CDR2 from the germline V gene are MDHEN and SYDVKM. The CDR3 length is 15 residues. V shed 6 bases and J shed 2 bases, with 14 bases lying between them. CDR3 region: CASREYSMGNQPQHF. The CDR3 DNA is TGTGCCAGCAGGGAATACAGTATGGGCAATCAGCCCCAGCATTTT.

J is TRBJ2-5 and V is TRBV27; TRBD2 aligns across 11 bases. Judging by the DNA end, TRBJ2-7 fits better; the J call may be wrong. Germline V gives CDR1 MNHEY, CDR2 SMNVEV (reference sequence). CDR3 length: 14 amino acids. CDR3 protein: CASSPGLAVYEQYF. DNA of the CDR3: TGTGCCAGCAGTCCGGGACTAGCGGTCTACGAGCAGTACTTC.

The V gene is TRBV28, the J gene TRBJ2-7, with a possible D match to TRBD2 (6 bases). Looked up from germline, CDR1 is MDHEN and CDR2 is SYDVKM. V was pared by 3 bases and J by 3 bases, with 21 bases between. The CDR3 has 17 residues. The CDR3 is CASSFPSGGGNRYEQYF. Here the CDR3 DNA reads TGTGCCAGCAGTTTCCCCTCGGGTGGGGGGAACCGCTACGAGCAGTACTTC.

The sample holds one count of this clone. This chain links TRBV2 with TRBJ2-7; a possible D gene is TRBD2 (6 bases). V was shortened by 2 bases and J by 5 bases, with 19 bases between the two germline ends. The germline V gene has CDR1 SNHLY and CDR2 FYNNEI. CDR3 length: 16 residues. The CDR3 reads CASSEWRGTSGHEQYF. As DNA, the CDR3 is TGTGCCAGCAGTGAATGGCGGGGCACTTCGGGGCACGAGCAGTACTTC. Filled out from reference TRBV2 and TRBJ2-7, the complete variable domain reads EPEVTQTPSHQVTQMGQEVILRCVPISNHLYFYWYRQILGQKVEFLVSFYNNEISEKSEIFDDQFSVERPDGSNFTLKIRSTKLEDSAMYFCASSEWRGTSGHEQYFGPGTRLTVT.

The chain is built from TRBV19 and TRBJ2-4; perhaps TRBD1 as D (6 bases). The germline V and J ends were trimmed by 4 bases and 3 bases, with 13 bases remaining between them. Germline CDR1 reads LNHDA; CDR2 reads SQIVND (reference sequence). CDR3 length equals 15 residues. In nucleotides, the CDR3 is TGTGCCAGTAGTACGGGACATGCAGACAAAAACATTCAGTACTTC. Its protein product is CASSTGHADKNIQYF.

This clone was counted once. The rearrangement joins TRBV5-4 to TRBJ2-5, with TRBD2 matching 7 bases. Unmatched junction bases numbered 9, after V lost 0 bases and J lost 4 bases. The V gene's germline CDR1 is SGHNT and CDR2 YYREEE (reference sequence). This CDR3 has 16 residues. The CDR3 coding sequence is TGTGCCAGCAGCTTGGCAGCGGGGCCCAAGGTAGAGACCCAGTACTTC. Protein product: CASSLAAGPKVETQYF. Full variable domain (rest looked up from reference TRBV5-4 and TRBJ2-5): ETGVTQSPTHLIKTRGQQVTLRCSSQSGHNTVSWYQQALGQGPQFIFQYYREEENGRGNFPPRFSGLQFPNYSSELNVNALELDDSALYLCASSLAAGPKVETQYFGPGTRLLVL.

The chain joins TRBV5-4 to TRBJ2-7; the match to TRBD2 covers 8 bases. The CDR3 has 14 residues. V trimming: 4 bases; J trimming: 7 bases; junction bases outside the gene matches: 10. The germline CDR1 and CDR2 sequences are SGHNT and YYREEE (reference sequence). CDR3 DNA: TGTGCCAGCAGCGGACTTAGCGGGAAGGAAGAGCAGTACTTC. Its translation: CASSGLSGKEEQYF.

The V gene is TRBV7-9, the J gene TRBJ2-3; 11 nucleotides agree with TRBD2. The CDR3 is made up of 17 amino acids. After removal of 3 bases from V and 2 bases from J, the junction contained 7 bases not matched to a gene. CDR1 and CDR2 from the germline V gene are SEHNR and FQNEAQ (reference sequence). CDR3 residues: CASSFLGLAVPTDTQYF. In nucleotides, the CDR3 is TGTGCCAGCAGCTTTCTGGGACTAGCGGTCCCCACAGATACGCAGTATTTT.

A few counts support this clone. This CDR3 is CSVSRGAYEQYF. CDR3 sequence (DNA): TGCAGCGTTTCCAGGGGGGCCTACGAGCAGTACTTC. The chain employs TRBV29-1 and TRBJ2-7; a weak D match, TRBD1 (7 bases). This CDR3 region has 12 residues. The V end lost 5 bases, the J end lost 2 bases, and 10 bases lay between the germline ends. Germline V gene sequence: CDR1 SQVTM, CDR2 ANQGSEA.

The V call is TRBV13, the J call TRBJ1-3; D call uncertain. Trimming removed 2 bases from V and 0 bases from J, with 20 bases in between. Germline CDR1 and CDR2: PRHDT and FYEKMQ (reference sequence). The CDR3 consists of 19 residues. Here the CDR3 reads CASSLSSRHLVDSGNTIYF. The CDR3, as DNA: TGTGCCAGCAGCTTATCATCGCGGCACCTCGTTGACTCTGGAAACACCATATATTTT. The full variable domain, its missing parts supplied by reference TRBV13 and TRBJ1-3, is AAGVIQSPRHLIKEKRETATLKCYPIPRHDTVYWYQQGPGQDPQFLISFYEKMQSDKGSIPDRFSAQQFSDYHSELNMSSLELGDSALYFCASSLSSRHLVDSGNTIYFGEGSWLTVV.

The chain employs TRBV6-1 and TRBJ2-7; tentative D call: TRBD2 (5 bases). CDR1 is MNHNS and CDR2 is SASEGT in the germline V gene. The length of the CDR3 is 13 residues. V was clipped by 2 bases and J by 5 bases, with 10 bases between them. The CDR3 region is CASSEQLVDEQYF. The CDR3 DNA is TGTGCCAGCAGTGAACAACTAGTCGACGAGCAGTACTTC.

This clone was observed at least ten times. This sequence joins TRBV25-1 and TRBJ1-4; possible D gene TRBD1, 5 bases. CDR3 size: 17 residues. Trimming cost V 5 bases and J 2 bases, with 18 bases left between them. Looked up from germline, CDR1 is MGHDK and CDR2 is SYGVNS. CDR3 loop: CASSRGTQGGTNEKLFF. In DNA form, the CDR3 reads TGTGCCAGCAGTCGAGGCACTCAGGGTGGCACTAATGAAAAACTGTTTTTT.

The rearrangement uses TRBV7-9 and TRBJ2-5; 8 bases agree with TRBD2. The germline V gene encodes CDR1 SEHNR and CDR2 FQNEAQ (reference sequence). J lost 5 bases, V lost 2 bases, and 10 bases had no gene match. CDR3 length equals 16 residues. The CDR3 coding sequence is TGTGCCAGCAGCTTAAGTTCGGCCCCGGGAGGGGAGACCCAGTACTTC. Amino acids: CASSLSSAPGGETQYF. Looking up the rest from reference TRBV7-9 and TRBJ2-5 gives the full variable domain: DTGVSQNPRHKITKRGQNVTFRCDPISEHNRLYWYRQTLGQGPEFLTYFQNEAQLEKSRLLSDRFSAERPKGSFSTLEIQRTEQGDSAMYLCASSLSSAPGGETQYFGPGTRLLVL.